Listed here are 8 T cell receptor beta chains from one sample, sequenced in a study of beta chain features in type 1 diabetes. The investigators reverse transcribed all of the isolated RNA, so they sequenced expressed TCRB transcripts. Sequencing was performed with immunoSEQ multiplex PCR; in TCRdb, only in-frame clones are kept and a portion is missing. Among under 300,000 clones, about 8% were seen once, and the ten largest hold over 0.8%. Sequencing was performed on central memory CD4+ T cells from blood. All receptors derive from a woman between 18 and 30 years old in good health.

This clone was seen a few times. The V call is TRBV29-1, the J call TRBJ1-1; 8 nucleotides match TRBD1. V lost 4 bases, J lost 0 bases, and 10 bases stayed unmatched. CDR1 and CDR2 from the germline V gene are SQVTM and ANQGSEA. The length of the CDR3 is 16 residues. CDR3 region: CSVGGGQGNLNTEAFF. The CDR3, as DNA: TGCAGCGTTGGAGGTGGACAGGGAAATTTGAACACTGAAGCTTTCTTT.

This clone was seen many times. The chain is built from TRBV23-1 and TRBJ1-5; 11 nucleotides align to TRBD1. TRBV23-1 has ORF status, its function being uncertain. Trimming cost V 4 bases and J 4 bases; bases outside gene matches: 3. This CDR3 is built from 15 residues. Here the CDR3 DNA reads TGCGCCAGCAGTCGGACAGGGGGCGGGAATCAGCCCCAGCATTTT. It translates to CASSRTGGGNQPQHF.

This clone has ten or more counts. The chain is built from TRBV6-5 and TRBJ1-1; D is undetermined. The germline gives CDR1 MNHEY, CDR2 SVGAGI. Trimming pared 6 bases from V and 3 bases from J, leaving 8 bases between. The CDR3 contains 12 residues. The CDR3 DNA reads as TGTGCCAGCAGGGACGGACACACTGAAGCTTTCTTT. Protein sequence: CASRDGHTEAFF.

This clone has a handful of counts. The chain employs TRBV5-6 and TRBJ1-1, with D unresolved. This CDR3 has 12 residues. Germline CDR1 and CDR2: SGHDT and YYEEEE. Trimming shortened V by 4 bases and J by 10 bases, and 14 bases separated the two germline ends. CDR3 amino acids: CASSRPVGGAFF. In DNA, the CDR3 is TGTGCCAGCAGCCGGCCCGTGGGTGGAGCTTTCTTT. The complete variable domain, with remaining parts taken from reference TRBV5-6 and TRBJ1-1, reads DAGVTQSPTHLIKTRGQQVTLRCSPKSGHDTVSWYQQALGQGPQFIFQYYEEEERQRGNFPDRFSGHQFPNYSSELNVNALLLGDSALYLCASSRPVGGAFFGQGTRLTVV.

On this clone: One end of the junction fails to match germline, which may point to a read error. The V call is TRBV5-4, the J call TRBJ2-1; TRBD2 matches at 7 bases. This CDR3 comprises 15 residues. Germline loops: CDR1 SGHNT, CDR2 YYREEE (reference sequence). CDR3 region: CASSQAGYDTNEQFF. The DNA of the CDR3 is TGCGCCAGCAGCCAAGCGGGATACGATACCAATGAGCAGTTCTTC.

The sample holds a few counts of this clone. The genes are TRBV28 and TRBJ1-6; weak D call: TRBD1 (5 bases). This CDR3 has 15 amino acids. The germline V gene encodes CDR1 MDHEN and CDR2 SYDVKM. V was clipped by 5 bases and J by 10 bases, with 18 bases between them. This chain's CDR3 is CASSTNRGVNSPLHF. The CDR3 DNA reads as TGTGCCAGCAGTACGAATAGGGGTGTTAACTCACCCCTCCACTTT.

This clone was counted at least ten times. This chain joins TRBV7-2 and TRBJ2-3; D gene uncertain. The ends were cut back, 3 bases at V and 7 bases at J, with 8 bases in the middle. Germline values: CDR1 SGHTA, CDR2 FQGNSA. The CDR3 spans 12 residues. This CDR3 is CASSFLFHTQYF. The CDR3 DNA is TGTGCCAGCAGCTTCCTGTTTCATACGCAGTATTTT.

The V gene is TRBV30, the J gene TRBJ2-3; 9 positions agree with TRBD1. The CDR3 length is 15 residues. From germline, CDR1 is GTSNPN and CDR2 SVGIG (reference sequence). After removal of 7 bases from V and 4 bases from J, the junction contained 12 bases not matched to a gene. The DNA of the CDR3 is TGTGCCTTGAGCTTCCGGGACAGGGTTTCAGATACGCAGTATTTT. It yields the protein CALSFRDRVSDTQYF. Supplemented by reference TRBV30 and TRBJ2-3, the full variable domain reads SQTIHQWPATLVQPVGSPLSLECTVEGTSNPNLYWYRQAAGRGLQLLFYSVGIGQISSEVPQNLSASRPQDRQFILSSKKLLLSDSGFYLCALSFRDRVSDTQYFGPGTRLTVL.